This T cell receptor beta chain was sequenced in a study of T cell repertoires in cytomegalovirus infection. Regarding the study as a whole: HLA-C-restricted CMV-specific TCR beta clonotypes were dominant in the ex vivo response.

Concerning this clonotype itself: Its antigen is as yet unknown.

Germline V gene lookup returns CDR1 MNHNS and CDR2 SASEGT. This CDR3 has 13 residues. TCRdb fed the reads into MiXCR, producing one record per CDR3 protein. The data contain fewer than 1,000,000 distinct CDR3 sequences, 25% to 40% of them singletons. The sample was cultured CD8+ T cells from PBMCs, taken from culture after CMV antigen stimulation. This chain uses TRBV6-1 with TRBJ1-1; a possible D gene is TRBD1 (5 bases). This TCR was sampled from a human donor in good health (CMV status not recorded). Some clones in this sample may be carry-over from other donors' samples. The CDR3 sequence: CASHAGVNTEAFF. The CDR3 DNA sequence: TGTGCTAGCCATGCGGGGGTTAACACTGAAGCTTTCTTT.